This T cell receptor (beta chain) was identified during a study of blood T cell repertoires in COVID-19. In the study overall: Both acute and convalescent COVID-19 samples were obtained from the United States, Italy and Spain.

Sequencing used immunoSEQ multiplex PCR; TCRdb keeps in-frame clones, though not all of them. Among around 130,000 clones listed, under 90% were seen once. The ends lost 4 bases at V and 4 bases at J; junction bases unmatched: 4. Germline CDR1 SGHNT, CDR2 YYREEE (reference sequence). The CDR3 loop spans 14 amino acids. The J gene is TRBJ2-2, the V gene TRBV5-4, with TRBD1 matching over 7 bases. The sequenced sample was peripheral blood. The clonotype was recovered from a woman aged 60 to 75 with acute or convalescent COVID-19. The CDR3 protein is CASSQGQSTGELFF. For the CDR3, the DNA is TGTGCCAGCAGCCAGGGACAGAGCACCGGGGAGCTGTTTTTT.